This T cell receptor (beta chain) appears in the sequencing data of a study of CD8 T cells in ankylosing spondylitis. In TCRdb, the 5' RACE reads were re-called with MiXCR into one record per CDR3 protein. The sample includes under 400,000 distinct CDR3 sequences, under 14% of them seen just once. This clonotype was counted many times. Its antigen is as yet unknown. There are 15 residues in the CDR3. The germline gives CDR1 SGHAT, CDR2 FQNNGV. Trimming shortened V by 3 bases and J by 3 bases, and 12 bases separated the two germline ends. Notes on the study in general: The study looked at matched synovial fluid samples from ankylosing spondylitis patients. Disease-linked clones were reported to be significantly enriched there. Some of these motif variants have turned up before, in reports on reactive arthritis synovial fluid and blood.

Sequencing used blood, either unsorted or a sorted T cell fraction (not recorded which). V and J are TRBV11-2 and TRBJ2-1; D remains unclear. The source of this sequence is a female donor with ankylosing spondylitis or in good health (not recorded which). The CDR3 bases are TGTGCCAGCAGCTTTGGATTAGCCGTCTACAATGAGCAGTTCTTC. Amino acid sequence: CASSFGLAVYNEQFF.